These 28 T cell receptor beta chains came from one sample sequenced in a study of cytomegalovirus exposure and HLA in healthy donors. The PCR employed 60 Vbeta primers together with 13 Jbeta primers. Some clones are missing from TCRdb's copy, which holds only in-frame ones; the method was immunoSEQ multiplex PCR. Of more than 100,000 clones detected, around 74% appear once; the ten largest clones hold around 30%. Sequencing used PBMCs. The receptor source for this set is a man between 60 and 70 years old in good health and CMV-seropositive.

This chain joins TRBV19 and TRBJ1-6; D perhaps matches TRBD1 (6 bases). The CDR3 contains 16 residues. Germline V gives CDR1 LNHDA, CDR2 SQIVND (reference sequence). The V gene lost 2 bases and the J gene lost 6 bases, with 14 bases spanning the gap. CDR3 residues: CASSIMPQGINSPLHF. The CDR3 DNA follows: TGTGCCAGTAGTATAATGCCACAGGGCATTAATTCACCCCTCCACTTT.

The rearrangement links TRBV7-9 to TRBJ1-5; no reliable D call. The CDR3 has 16 residues. Trimming shortened V by 4 bases and J by 0 bases, and 13 bases separated the two germline ends. Germline values: CDR1 SEHNR, CDR2 FQNEAQ (reference sequence). In DNA form, the CDR3 reads TGTGCCAGCAGCTCCGATCGTACCTATAGCAATCAGCCCCAGCATTTT. Protein product: CASSSDRTYSNQPQHF. Supplemented by reference TRBV7-9 and TRBJ1-5, the full variable domain reads DTGVSQNPRHKITKRGQNVTFRCDPISEHNRLYWYRQTLGQGPEFLTYFQNEAQLEKSRLLSDRFSAERPKGSFSTLEIQRTEQGDSAMYLCASSSDRTYSNQPQHFGDGTRLSIL.

The chain has TRBV28 and TRBJ1-1; D not certain. Trimming cost V 4 bases and J 10 bases, with 19 bases left between them. This CDR3 has 14 amino acids. The germline gives CDR1 MDHEN, CDR2 SYDVKM. The CDR3 DNA is TGTGCCAGCAGTTCTCACAATCCCCTCCTGGCAGCTTTCTTT. Translated: CASSSHNPLLAAFF.

The rearrangement uses TRBV2 and TRBJ2-3, with TRBD2 matching over 9 bases. This CDR3 has 14 residues. Germline values: CDR1 SNHLY, CDR2 FYNNEI. V lost 8 bases, J lost 1 base, and 4 bases stayed unmatched. This chain's CDR3 is CASFLAGGTDTQYF. The CDR3 region has the DNA TGTGCCAGCTTCTTAGCGGGAGGCACAGATACGCAGTATTTT.

This clone is a singleton in its sample. The chain recombines TRBV18 with TRBJ1-1; 9 positions agree with TRBD1. Germline V CDR1 and CDR2: KGHSH, LQKENI. Trimming removed 3 bases from V and 6 bases from J; junction bases left unmatched: 5. This CDR3 has 14 residues. The CDR3 reads CASSPSTGGPEAFF. The CDR3, as DNA: TGTGCCAGCTCACCCTCCACAGGGGGCCCTGAAGCTTTCTTT. The full variable domain, its missing parts supplied by reference TRBV18 and TRBJ1-1, is NAGVMQNPRHLVRRRGQEARLRCSPMKGHSHVYWYRQLPEEGLKFMVYLQKENIIDESGMPKERFSAEFPKEGPSILRIQQVVRGDSAAYFCASSPSTGGPEAFFGQGTRLTVV.

The V and J genes are TRBV9 and TRBJ2-5, with 12 bases matching TRBD2. Trimming at V came to 0 bases and at J to 4 bases, leaving 1 base not matched to a gene. The CDR3 extends over 15 amino acids. Germline assignment: CDR1 SGDLS and CDR2 YYNGEE. CDR3 amino acids: CASSVGLAGVETQYF. The CDR3 region has the DNA TGTGCCAGCAGCGTAGGACTAGCGGGGGTAGAGACCCAGTACTTC.

This chain joins TRBV19 and TRBJ2-7, with 8 bases matching TRBD2. With 5 bases clipped from V and 2 bases from J, the junction kept 5 bases outside the gene matches. This CDR3 has 14 amino acids. CDR1 is LNHDA and CDR2 is SQIVND in the germline V gene (reference sequence). CDR3 region: CASSHGLAAYEQYF. As DNA, the CDR3 is TGTGCCAGTAGTCATGGACTAGCAGCCTACGAGCAGTACTTC.

The table lists this clone with a count of one. The J gene is TRBJ2-1, the V gene TRBV5-1, with 12 bases identical to TRBD2. CDR1 is SGHRS and CDR2 is YFSETQ in the germline V gene. Germline trimming cut 6 bases from V and 7 bases from J; bases unmatched to any gene: 8. The CDR3 length is 15 residues. This chain's CDR3 is CASTRLAGAENEQFF. The CDR3 bases are TGCGCCAGCACCAGACTAGCGGGAGCTGAAAATGAGCAGTTCTTC.

The chain recombines TRBV7-3 with TRBJ2-6; the D is unclear. CDR3 length: 14 residues. Trimming took 3 bases from V and 1 from J, leaving 4 bases between them. The V gene's germline CDR1 is SGHTA and CDR2 FQGTGA. CDR3 coding DNA: TGTGCCAGCAGCTTCGGGTCTGGGGCCAACGTCCTGACTTTC. Translating it yields CASSFGSGANVLTF.

The genes are TRBV6-6 and TRBJ1-2, with no clear D. V shed 2 bases and J shed 2 bases, with 6 bases lying between them. The CDR3 extends over 13 amino acids. CDR1 is MNHNY, CDR2 SVGAGI, per germline (reference sequence). As DNA, the CDR3 is TGTGCCAGCAGTTACGGGCAGAACTATGGCTACACCTTC. It encodes CASSYGQNYGYTF.

The J gene is TRBJ2-3, the V gene TRBV11-2; TRBD2 is a possible D gene (5 bases). V lost 1 base, J lost 4 bases, and 15 bases lay in between. Germline assignment: CDR1 SGHAT and CDR2 FQNNGV. The CDR3 has 16 residues. The chain's CDR3 is CASSLGRDGVADTQYF. Here the CDR3 DNA reads TGTGCCAGCAGCTTAGGACGGGATGGGGTCGCAGATACGCAGTATTTT. The complete variable domain, with remaining parts taken from reference TRBV11-2 and TRBJ2-3, reads EAGVAQSPRYKIIEKRQSVAFWCNPISGHATLYWYQQILGQGPKLLIQFQNNGVVDDSQLPKDRFSAERLKGVDSTLKIQPAKLEDSAVYLCASSLGRDGVADTQYFGPGTRLTVL.

For this clone: One end of the junction does not line up with germline, which may come from a read error. The chain joins TRBV6-5 to TRBJ1-1, with 7 bases aligning to TRBD1. This CDR3 spans 14 amino acids. Germline-derived CDR1 and CDR2 are MNHEY and SVGAGI. The CDR3 is CASNYGGGRGKAFF. The CDR3 DNA is TGTGCCAGCAATTACGGAGGGGGCAGGGGGAAAGCTTTCTTT.

The chain is built from TRBV6-5 and TRBJ2-1; TRBD2 matches 7 bases. V dropped 2 bases and J dropped 5; count of bases not matched to a gene: 0. Germline V lookup: CDR1 MNHEY, CDR2 SVGAGI. CDR3 length: 13 residues. The CDR3 loop reads CASSYLADNEQFF. The CDR3 bases are TGTGCCAGCAGTTACCTAGCGGACAATGAGCAGTTCTTC.

The DNA for the CDR3 is TGTGCCAACCGACCCAACAGGGCTCCTTACGAGCAGTACTTC. Translating it yields CANRPNRAPYEQYF. The chain uses TRBV25-1 and TRBJ2-7; tentatively, D is TRBD1 (6 bases). The germline CDR1 and CDR2 sequences are MGHDK and SYGVNS. The CDR3 contains 14 residues. The V gene lost 10 bases and the J gene lost 4 bases, with 20 bases spanning the gap.

This clone was counted between two and nine times. V and J are TRBV10-1 and TRBJ1-5; D is unresolved. V was trimmed by 3 bases and J by 1 base, leaving 7 bases between them. Germline V lookup: CDR1 WNHNN, CDR2 SYGVQD (reference sequence). The CDR3 consists of 14 residues. CDR3 sequence reads: CASSDSASNQPQHF. The CDR3 DNA reads TGCGCCAGCAGTGACAGTGCAAGCAATCAGCCCCAGCATTTT.

The V and J genes are TRBV19 and TRBJ1-2, with 7 bases identical to TRBD1. With 5 bases clipped from V and 7 bases from J, the junction kept 7 bases outside the gene matches. Germline CDR1 reads LNHDA; CDR2 reads SQIVND (reference sequence). The CDR3 sequence is 13 residues long. CDR3 nucleotide sequence: TGTGCCAGTAGTGCGACAGGGATAGGTGGCTACACCTTC. Protein sequence: CASSATGIGGYTF.

The V and J genes are TRBV9 and TRBJ2-1; 11 nucleotides align to TRBD2. Germline assignment: CDR1 SGDLS and CDR2 YYNGEE. Unmatched junction bases numbered 5, after V lost 7 bases and J lost 5 bases. CDR3 length: 14 amino acids. The CDR3 is CASGRLAGNNEQFF. CDR3 coding DNA: TGTGCCAGCGGGAGACTAGCGGGGAACAATGAGCAGTTCTTC.

The chain has TRBV5-4 and TRBJ2-5; TRBD2 matches 13 bases. The CDR3 extends over 16 amino acids. With V trimmed by 1 base and J by 2 bases, 2 bases remained unmatched. Germline V gene lookup returns CDR1 SGHNT and CDR2 YYREEE (reference sequence). CDR3 sequence reads: CASSLRLAGGQETQYF. The CDR3 DNA reads as TGTGCCAGCAGCTTGCGACTAGCGGGGGGACAAGAGACCCAGTACTTC.

The V call is TRBV28, the J call TRBJ2-5, with a weak D call TRBD2 (6 bases). The tail of the sequence fits TRBJ2-7 better, so the J call may be wrong. This CDR3 is 14 amino acids long. Germline CDR1 reads MDHEN; CDR2 reads SYDVKM. This CDR3 reads CASSLWGGRYEQYF. CDR3 nucleotides: TGTGCCAGCAGTTTATGGGGAGGCAGGTACGAGCAGTACTTC.

As to this clone: A read error may produce the germline difference seen at one junction end. This chain joins TRBV7-9 and TRBJ2-4; possibly TRBD2 for D (5 bases). Looked up from germline, CDR1 is SEHNR and CDR2 is FQNEAQ (reference sequence). The CDR3 contains 14 residues. The CDR3 DNA is TGTGCCAGCAGCTTAGTGGACGGGGAAAACAGTCAGTACTTC. Protein product: CASSLVDGENSQYF.

This chain connects TRBV18 to TRBJ2-4, with 10 bases fitting TRBD2. The J segment lost 5 bases and the V segment lost 2 bases, leaving 12 bases of the junction unmatched. Per the germline V gene, CDR1 is KGHSH and CDR2 is LQKENI. This CDR3 is 18 amino acids long. The DNA of the CDR3 is TGTGCCAGCTCACCAATTTTAGCGGGAGGAGCGGGGGAAAACATTCAGTACTTC. It codes for CASSPILAGGAGENIQYF. Full variable domain (rest looked up from reference TRBV18 and TRBJ2-4): NAGVMQNPRHLVRRRGQEARLRCSPMKGHSHVYWYRQLPEEGLKFMVYLQKENIIDESGMPKERFSAEFPKEGPSILRIQQVVRGDSAAYFCASSPILAGGAGENIQYFGAGTRLSVL.

This clone was counted ten times or more. The chain combines TRBV11-1 with TRBJ1-1; the match to TRBD1 covers 7 bases. With 1 base clipped from V and 11 bases from J, the junction kept 7 bases outside the gene matches. CDR3 size: 13 residues. Germline loops: CDR1 SGHAT, CDR2 FQDESV (reference sequence). This CDR3 reads CASSLVGDSVAFF. CDR3 nucleotide sequence: TGTGCCAGCAGCTTAGTTGGGGACAGTGTGGCTTTCTTT.

The chain carries TRBV2 and TRBJ1-3; 12 nucleotides align to TRBD1. Trimming cost V 4 bases and J 3 bases; bases outside gene matches: 13. The CDR3 runs to 19 residues. Germline-derived CDR1 and CDR2 are SNHLY and FYNNEI. This chain's CDR3 is CASSVGTGGPPSVGNTIYF. CDR3 sequence (DNA): TGTGCCAGCAGTGTCGGGACAGGGGGCCCCCCCTCTGTTGGAAACACCATATATTTT.

The J gene is TRBJ2-7, the V gene TRBV5-1; maybe TRBD2 (5 bases). Germline lookup yields CDR1 SGHRS and CDR2 YFSETQ. This CDR3 contains 14 residues. V was clipped by 0 bases and J by 2 bases, with 9 bases between them. This CDR3 reads CASSLETGTYEQYF. The DNA for the CDR3 is TGCGCCAGCAGCTTGGAGACCGGGACCTACGAGCAGTACTTC. Supplemented by reference TRBV5-1 and TRBJ2-7, the full variable domain reads KAGVTQTPRYLIKTRGQQVTLSCSPISGHRSVSWYQQTPGQGLQFLFEYFSETQRNKGNFPGRFSGRQFSNSRSEMNVSTLELGDSALYLCASSLETGTYEQYFGPGTRLTVT.

This clone showed up just once. The chain combines TRBV10-1 with TRBJ2-5, with 7 positions matching TRBD2. V lost 6 bases, J lost 1 base, and 5 bases stayed unmatched. CDR1 and CDR2 from the germline V gene are WNHNN and SYGVQD (reference sequence). This CDR3 is 14 amino acids long. The CDR3 nucleotides read TGCGCCAGCAGCCCCGGGGGGACCCAAGAGACCCAGTACTTC. Translated: CASSPGGTQETQYF.

The chain joins TRBV25-1 to TRBJ1-1; D not certain. The germline CDR1 and CDR2 sequences are MGHDK and SYGVNS. Trimming removed 4 bases at V and 3 bases at J, with 12 bases between. The CDR3 is made up of 14 amino acids. For the CDR3, the DNA is TGTGCCAGCAGTGTGTCAAGCTTGTACACTGAAGCTTTCTTT. Translating it yields CASSVSSLYTEAFF.

For the CDR3, the DNA is TGTGCCAGCAGTGAAAAGGCAGCGCCGGGGGGTGGCTACACCTTC. Amino acid sequence: CASSEKAAPGGGYTF. The genes are TRBV6-1 and TRBJ1-2; D perhaps matches TRBD1 (5 bases). CDR3 size: 15 residues. Germline V CDR1 and CDR2: MNHNS, SASEGT. Trimming removed 2 bases from V and 7 bases from J, with 17 bases in between.

This sequence joins TRBV2 and TRBJ2-2; 8 nucleotides match TRBD2. The germline gives CDR1 SNHLY, CDR2 FYNNEI. The V and J ends lost 5 bases and 4 bases, in that order; junction bases with no gene match: 6. The CDR3 is made up of 15 amino acids. The CDR3 nucleotides read TGTGCCAGCAGTTGGCGGGGGGTCGGCACCGGGGAGCTGTTTTTT. Its protein is CASSWRGVGTGELFF.